The 10 T cell receptor beta chains reported below all come from one sample, sequenced in a study of shared clonotypes between healthy human individuals. Profiling relied on immunoSEQ multiplex PCR, and the TCRdb table lists in-frame clones only, not all of them. The sample yields roughly 490,000 clones, 60% to 85% seen once. The material sequenced was PBMCs. These receptors originate from a woman between 40 and 50 years old in good health. Some clones in this sample may be carry-over from other donors' samples.

The V and J genes are TRBV1 and TRBJ1-3. TRBV1 has pseudogene status. The CDR3 consists of 14 residues. The CDR3 nucleotides read TGCACCAGCAGCCTTAGGACCGGGGGTGTCACCATATATTTT. Its protein product is CTSSLRTGGVTIYF.

The chain employs TRBV6-1 and TRBJ2-7, with 9 bases that match TRBD1. This CDR3 comprises 13 residues. In germline, CDR1 is MNHNS, CDR2 SASEGT. Trimming removed 5 bases from V and 5 bases from J; junction bases left unmatched: 4. CDR3 coding DNA: TGTGCCAGCAGTCGGGACAGGGCGAACGAGCAGTACTTC. This translates into CASSRDRANEQYF.

Worth noting for this clone: A much larger clone is a single base away; this may be a read error. CDR3: CASSPGRSYEQYF. The CDR3 region has the DNA TGTGCCAGCAGCCCGGGACGGTCCTACGAGCAGTACTTC. The rearrangement links TRBV7-2 to TRBJ2-7; D might be TRBD1 or TRBD2, each matching 5 bases. The V gene's germline CDR1 is SGHTA and CDR2 FQGNSA. Trimming cost V 5 bases and J 1 base, with 9 bases left between them. The CDR3 runs to 13 residues.

The chain couples TRBV7-2 to TRBJ1-1, with 10 bases aligning to TRBD1. Germline values: CDR1 SGHTA, CDR2 FQGNSA. CDR3 length: 13 amino acids. V shed 5 bases, J shed 4 bases, and the junction held 1 base outside the gene matches. CDR3 nucleotides: TGTGCCAGCAGCCGGACAGGGGGCACTGAAGCTTTCTTT. Translating gives CASSRTGGTEAFF.

The J gene is TRBJ1-1, the V gene TRBV5-1; maybe TRBD1 (6 bases). Trimming removed 4 bases at V and 7 bases at J, with 23 bases between. The germline CDR1 and CDR2 sequences are SGHRS and YFSETQ. The CDR3 loop spans 16 amino acids. The CDR3 spells CASSQFGGRVKGEAFF. The CDR3 bases are TGCGCCAGCAGCCAGTTCGGGGGCAGGGTAAAAGGTGAAGCTTTCTTT.

This clone was picked up a small number of times. This specimen includes other DNA sequences encoding the same CDR3. This chain links TRBV9 with TRBJ2-1; 10 bases are a match to TRBD2. The ends lost 3 bases at V and 7 bases at J; junction bases unmatched: 4. The CDR3 length is 14 residues. Looked up from germline, CDR1 is SGDLS and CDR2 is YYNGEE. The CDR3: CASSGLAGVNEQFF. DNA of the CDR3: TGTGCCAGCAGCGGCCTAGCGGGAGTGAATGAGCAGTTCTTC.

The chain links TRBV30 to TRBJ1-1; possibly TRBD1 for D (5 bases). Deletions cut 1 base from V and 5 bases from J, with 17 bases between. Germline lookup yields CDR1 GTSNPN and CDR2 SVGIG (reference sequence). The CDR3 loop spans 15 amino acids. CDR3 sequence (DNA): TGTGCCTGGAGTGGGGGGTACCGAGGGGAGACTGAAGCTTTCTTT. Protein: CAWSGGYRGETEAFF.

V gene TRBV6-5 combines with J gene TRBJ2-1, with 10 bases matching TRBD1. The CDR3 is made up of 15 amino acids. The trim removed 6 bases at V and 6 bases at J, leaving 8 bases unmatched. CDR1 MNHEY and CDR2 SVGAGI come from the germline V gene. The CDR3 region has the DNA TGTGCCAGCAGCAAACAAAGGACAGGGGGCAATGAGCAGTTCTTC. It specifies CASSKQRTGGNEQFF.

The chain carries TRBV5-6 and TRBJ2-3, with TRBD2 matching 7 bases. The CDR3 has 13 amino acids. Germline CDR1 is SGHDT and CDR2 is YYEEEE. With 2 bases clipped from V and 6 bases from J, the junction kept 3 bases outside the gene matches. CDR3 amino acids: CASSFWGGDTQYF. The CDR3 DNA reads TGTGCCAGCAGCTTCTGGGGGGGTGATACGCAGTATTTT.

In DNA, the CDR3 is TGTGCCAGCAGCCCACCGGGACTAGCGGGGAATGAGCAGTTCTTC. Protein: CASSPPGLAGNEQFF. The rearrangement uses TRBV11-2 and TRBJ2-1, with TRBD2 matching over 13 bases. The CDR3 has 15 residues. Germline CDR1 SGHAT, CDR2 FQNNGV. V trimming: 5 bases; J trimming: 7 bases; junction bases outside the gene matches: 5.